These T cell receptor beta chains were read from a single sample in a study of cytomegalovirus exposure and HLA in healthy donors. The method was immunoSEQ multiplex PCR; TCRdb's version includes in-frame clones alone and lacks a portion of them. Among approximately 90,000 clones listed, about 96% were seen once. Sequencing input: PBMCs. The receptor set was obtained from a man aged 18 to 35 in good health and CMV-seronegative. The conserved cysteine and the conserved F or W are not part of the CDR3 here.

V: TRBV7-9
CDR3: ASSLVAGTGHEQY

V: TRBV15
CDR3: ATSGERGRSLAGNEQF

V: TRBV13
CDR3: ASSLGAVNTEAF

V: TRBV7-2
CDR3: ASSLVGESPFL

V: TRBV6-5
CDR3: ASQTSRGRADTQY

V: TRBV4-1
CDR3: ASSQAGNYGYT

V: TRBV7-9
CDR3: ATMDGLDYEQY

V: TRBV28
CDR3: ASSLVGAGGRRSQH

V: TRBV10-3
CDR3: AISGLAGTNEQF

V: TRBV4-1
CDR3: ASSLNDRATNEKLF

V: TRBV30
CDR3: AWRRSGAQETQY